The entry below gives a single T cell receptor (beta chain) sequence along with its context. No antigen is known for it. Libraries were prepared by immunoSEQ multiplex PCR; TCRdb keeps only in-frame clonotypes and omits some of them. Of about 130,000 clones in the sample, around 90% are singletons; the top ten hold approximately 4.5%. This CDR3 spans 13 amino acids. Germline V gene data show CDR1 as SGHDT and CDR2 as YYEEEE. The V and J ends lost 5 bases and 8 bases respectively, with 14 bases between them. These data come from a study of T cell responses to AZD1222 COVID-19 vaccine. Notes on the study in general: Spike regions recognized by vaccine-associated CD4 TCRs spanned the protein, led by 160-218 and 743-854. Spike-specific TCR breadth and depth were elevated following two AZD1222 doses.

Sequencing used peripheral blood, obtained on day 0 of MenACWY control vaccination. The sequence was obtained from an adult in good health. V is TRBV5-6 and J is TRBJ2-1; D is unclear. CDR3 in amino acids: CASSMVSSHEQFF. The CDR3 DNA sequence: TGTGCCAGCAGTATGGTGTCATCCCATGAGCAGTTCTTC.